Sequencing of this TCR beta chain was carried out in a study of radiotherapy plus CTLA-4 blockade in lung cancer (dated by TCRdb to 2016 to 2019). Looking at the study overall: Among enrolled patients, under 20% had an objective response and roughly 33% reached disease control.

Libraries came from the immunoSEQ multiplex PCR assay. Not all clones reach the TCRdb copy of this immuneACCESS table, which keeps in-frame sequences only. Checked studies attribute under half of the gap to unresolved V genes and leave the rest unexplained. The sample table lists 40,000 to 50,000 clones, approximately 73% of them with a count of one. Of the sample, about 3.8% is held by the ten largest clones. The study tested focal radiation therapy combined with CTLA-4 blockade (ipilimumab) in patients with chemo-refractory metastatic non-small-cell lung cancer. Broader findings and caveats from the paper: Increased serum interferon-beta after radiation, together with early dynamic changes in blood T cell clones, were reported to be the strongest predictors of response. After treatment with radiotherapy and ipilimumab, TCR clones that originated in tumors expanded in peripheral blood.

The germline V gene encodes CDR1 SGHAT and CDR2 FQNNGV. For this chain, trimming is 5 bases at the V end and 4 bases at the J end, and the number of junction bases without a gene match is 7. The CDR3 contains 14 residues, cysteine and phenylalanine counted. The entry retains the CDR3 DNA only, 42 bases that are in frame from base 1. This clone showed up just a few times. Its cognate antigen has yet to be identified. Per-base quality was not reported, and no clone a single base away is much larger than it. The sequence is built from TRBV11-2 and TRBJ2-5; 7 nucleotides in the junction match TRBD2. This clonotype was obtained from a human donor with non-small cell lung cancer who had a complete response to radiotherapy plus ipilimumab. Sequencing was performed on peripheral blood, taken from a patient treated with radiotherapy plus ipilimumab. Here the CDR3 is given as CASSPGLERETQYF. The DNA sequence is TGTGCCAGCAGCCCCGGACTAGAGCGAGAGACCCAGTACTTC.